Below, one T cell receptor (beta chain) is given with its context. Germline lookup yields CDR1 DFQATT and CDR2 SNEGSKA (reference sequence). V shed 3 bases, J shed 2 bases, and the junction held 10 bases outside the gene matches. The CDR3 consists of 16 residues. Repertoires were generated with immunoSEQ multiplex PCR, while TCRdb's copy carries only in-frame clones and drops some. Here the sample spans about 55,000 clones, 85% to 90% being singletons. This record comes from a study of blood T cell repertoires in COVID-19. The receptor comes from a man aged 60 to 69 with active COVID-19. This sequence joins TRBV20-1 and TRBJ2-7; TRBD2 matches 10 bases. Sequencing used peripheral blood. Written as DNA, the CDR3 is TGCAGTGCTAGTCGAAGTAGCGGGAGGATCCCCTACGAGCAGTACTTC. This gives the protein CSASRSSGRIPYEQYF.